The next 10 T cell receptor beta chains were all read from a single sample in a study of OX40 agonist ivuxolimab in advanced cancers. Sequencing was performed with immunoSEQ multiplex PCR; in TCRdb, only in-frame clones are kept and a portion is missing. The sample gives approximately 15,000 clones, around 62% of which show up once; under 8.5% is in the top ten. Sequencing used CD4+ or CD8+ T cells sorted from blood, obtained in a trial of the OX40 agonist ivuxolimab. These TCRs come from an adult with an advanced solid tumor such as melanoma, head and neck, liver or kidney cancer.

The rearrangement uses TRBV11-2 and TRBJ2-2, with D possibly TRBD1 on 6 matching bases. The germline V gene has CDR1 SGHAT and CDR2 FQNNGV. The germline V and J ends were trimmed by 4 bases and 5 bases, with 14 bases remaining between them. The CDR3 runs 15 residues. In nucleotides, the CDR3 is TGTGCCAGCAGCTCGTTTCGCGACAGGACCGGGGAGCTGTTTTTT. It encodes CASSSFRDRTGELFF. The entire variable domain, with the rest obtained from reference TRBV11-2 and TRBJ2-2, is as follows: EAGVAQSPRYKIIEKRQSVAFWCNPISGHATLYWYQQILGQGPKLLIQFQNNGVVDDSQLPKDRFSAERLKGVDSTLKIQPAKLEDSAVYLCASSSFRDRTGELFFGEGSRLTVL.

This chain connects TRBV4-1 to TRBJ2-7; D could derive from TRBD1 or TRBD2 (6 bases each). The CDR3 has 15 amino acids. Germline values: CDR1 MGHRA, CDR2 YSYEKL. V dropped 1 base and J dropped 4 bases, with 14 bases sitting between them. CDR3 amino acids: CASSQGGGPQYEQYF. The CDR3 DNA reads as TGCGCCAGCAGCCAAGGAGGGGGGCCGCAATACGAGCAGTACTTC.

This clone was observed a few times. This chain uses TRBV7-9 with TRBJ1-1; possible D gene TRBD1, 5 bases. The CDR3 length is 13 residues. Germline V gene data show CDR1 as SEHNR and CDR2 as FQNEAQ (reference sequence). The V end was cut by 7 bases, the J end by 4 bases, with 13 bases between. The CDR3 loop reads CASIAAGATEAFF. The CDR3 coding sequence is TGTGCCAGCATCGCGGCCGGGGCCACTGAAGCTTTCTTT.

The gene calls are TRBV7-9 and TRBJ2-3; no definite D call. Trimming cost V 8 bases and J 1 base, with 7 bases left between them. The CDR3 is 12 residues long. Germline CDR1 reads SEHNR; CDR2 reads FQNEAQ (reference sequence). The CDR3 loop reads CASRSGTDTQYF. As DNA, the CDR3 is TGTGCCAGCCGCTCCGGCACAGATACGCAGTATTTT.

By sample fraction, this clone is medium-sized. The sample contains more than one DNA sequence encoding this CDR3. The chain combines TRBV19 with TRBJ1-5; D gene uncertain. V was trimmed by 3 bases and J by 2 bases, leaving 2 bases between them. The CDR3 is 12 amino acids. Germline V gene sequence: CDR1 LNHDA, CDR2 SQIVND (reference sequence). CDR3 residues: CASSIGNQPQHF. As DNA, the CDR3 is TGTGCCAGTAGTATTGGCAATCAGCCCCAGCATTTT.

A few counts support this clone. The gene calls are TRBV10-1 and TRBJ1-6; no reliable D call. Germline CDR1 is WNHNN and CDR2 is SYGVQD (reference sequence). This CDR3 comprises 16 residues. V was trimmed by 6 bases and J by 0 bases, leaving 12 bases between them. The CDR3 is CASRWAPYSYNSPLHF. The DNA for the CDR3 is TGCGCCAGCAGGTGGGCCCCCTACTCCTATAATTCACCCCTCCACTTT.

The chain uses TRBV11-1 and TRBJ2-7, with D perhaps given as TRBD1 or TRBD2 (6 bases each). This CDR3 comprises 14 residues. Per the germline V gene, CDR1 is SGHAT and CDR2 is FQDESV (reference sequence). Trimming stripped 5 bases from V and 7 bases from J, with 18 bases between. In DNA, the CDR3 is TGTGCCAGCAGCCGAGGGGGTCGGGGAGGTGAGCAGTACTTC. Residues: CASSRGGRGGEQYF.

V gene TRBV4-1 combines with J gene TRBJ2-5; D possibly uses TRBD1 or TRBD2 (5 bases each). The V end lost 4 bases, the J end lost 5 bases, and 17 bases lay between the germline ends. Germline-derived CDR1 and CDR2 are MGHRA and YSYEKL. This CDR3 comprises 15 residues. The CDR3 loop is CASSPGDVLGETQYF. DNA of the CDR3: TGCGCCAGCAGCCCCGGGGACGTCCTAGGCGAGACCCAGTACTTC.

The chain uses TRBV6-5 and TRBJ2-5; tentatively, D is TRBD1 (6 bases). The CDR3 sequence is 15 residues long. The germline V gene encodes CDR1 MNHEY and CDR2 SVGAGI. V dropped 0 bases and J dropped 7 bases, with 15 bases sitting between them. This CDR3 reads CASSYSQTGEGTQYF. The CDR3 nucleotides are TGTGCCAGCAGTTACTCCCAGACAGGTGAAGGGACCCAGTACTTC.

The chain links TRBV11-2 to TRBJ2-1; D is unresolved. V gave up 4 bases and J gave up 0 bases, with 13 bases separating them. In germline, CDR1 is SGHAT, CDR2 FQNNGV. CDR3 length: 16 residues. The CDR3 protein is CASSSPGRSSYNEQFF. CDR3 in DNA: TGTGCCAGCAGCTCACCCGGCCGGAGCTCCTACAATGAGCAGTTCTTC.